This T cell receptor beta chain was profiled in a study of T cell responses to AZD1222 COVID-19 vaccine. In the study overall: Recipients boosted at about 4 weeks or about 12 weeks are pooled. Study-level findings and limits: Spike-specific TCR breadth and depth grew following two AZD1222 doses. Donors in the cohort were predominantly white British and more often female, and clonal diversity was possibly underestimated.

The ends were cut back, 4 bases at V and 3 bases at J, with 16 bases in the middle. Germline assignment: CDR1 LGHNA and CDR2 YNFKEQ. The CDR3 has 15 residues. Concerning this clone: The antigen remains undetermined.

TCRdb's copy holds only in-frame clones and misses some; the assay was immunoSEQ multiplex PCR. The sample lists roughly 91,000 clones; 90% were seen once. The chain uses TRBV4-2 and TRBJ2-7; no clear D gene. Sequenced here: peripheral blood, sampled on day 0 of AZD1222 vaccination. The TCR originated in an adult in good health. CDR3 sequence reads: CASSPWEDTDYEQYF. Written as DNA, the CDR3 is TGTGCCAGCAGCCCGTGGGAAGACACTGACTACGAGCAGTACTTC.